Detailed here is one TCR beta chain. Germline V CDR1 and CDR2: SGHVS, FNYEAQ. V dropped 6 bases and J dropped 6 bases, with 20 bases sitting between them. The CDR3 extends over 16 amino acids. The sample originates from a study of control samples from healthy donors and cancer patients. Libraries were prepared by immunoSEQ multiplex PCR; TCRdb keeps only in-frame clonotypes and omits some of them. The data show about 98,000 clones, about four fifths seen once. The clonotype was recovered from a man aged 60 to 75 in good health. What was sequenced was blood. V gene TRBV7-6 combines with J gene TRBJ2-2; D is perhaps TRBD1 or TRBD2 (5 bases each). CDR3 amino acids: CASSSLGRINPGELFF. CDR3 nucleotide sequence: TGTGCCAGCAGTTCTTTGGGACGGATAAACCCCGGGGAGCTGTTTTTT.